What follows are 13 T cell receptor beta chains derived from one specimen sequenced in a study of T-cell reconstitution after alpha-beta-depleted transplantation in children. Unique molecular identifiers were built into the TCRbeta library. TCRdb ran MiXCR on the PCR reads and lists one entry per CDR3 protein. The sample has about 540,000 distinct CDR3 sequences, 15% to 20% seen once. This material consisted of PBMCs from the stem cell graft donor, taken from the stem cell graft. Receptors originate from a human donor who donated a stem cell graft to a child with acute lymphoblastic leukemia.

Concerning this clonotype itself: Being one base from a much bigger clone, this may be a read error. The J gene is TRBJ2-1, the V gene TRBV5-1, with TRBD1 as a possible D gene (5 bases). V was cut by 0 bases and J by 9 bases, with 13 bases left in between. The CDR3 consists of 14 residues. In germline, CDR1 is SGHRS, CDR2 YFSETQ. CDR3 sequence reads: CASSLGQGMAEQFF. As DNA, the CDR3 is TGCGCCAGCAGCTTGGGTCAGGGAATGGCTGAGCAGTTCTTC.

This clonotype was counted between two and nine times. This chain joins TRBV5-1 and TRBJ2-7; D possibly corresponds to TRBD1 (6 bases). The germline V and J ends were trimmed by 2 bases and 5 bases, with 14 bases remaining between them. CDR3 length: 14 residues. CDR1 and CDR2 from the germline V gene are SGHRS and YFSETQ. Here the CDR3 reads CASSFRQGIDEQYF. For the CDR3, the DNA is TGCGCCAGCAGCTTTCGGCAGGGGATAGACGAGCAGTACTTC.

The rearrangement joins TRBV5-1 to TRBJ1-1; TRBD1 matches at 9 bases. Germline V gene data show CDR1 as SGHRS and CDR2 as YFSETQ. The CDR3 loop spans 15 amino acids. The V gene end was trimmed by 4 bases and the J gene end by 2 bases; junction bases not matched to a gene: 6. The CDR3 DNA is TGCGCCAGCAGCGTACGACAGGGGGTTAACACTGAAGCTTTCTTT. The encoded protein is CASSVRQGVNTEAFF.

This chain joins TRBV4-1 and TRBJ2-2, with a tentative D call TRBD2 (6 bases). There are 16 residues in the CDR3. CDR1 is MGHRA, CDR2 YSYEKL, per germline. Trimming stripped 5 bases from V and 4 bases from J, with 17 bases between. The CDR3, as DNA: TGCGCCAGCAGCTTGCGGGACCTTCTACGCACCGGGGAGCTGTTTTTT. Protein: CASSLRDLLRTGELFF.

The chain is built from TRBV29-1 and TRBJ2-5, with D uncertain. From germline, CDR1 is SQVTM and CDR2 ANQGSEA. Trimming left V 6 bases short and J 0 bases short, with 8 bases between. The CDR3 consists of 12 residues. The CDR3 DNA reads as TGCAGCGTGACCGACTACCAAGAGACCCAGTACTTC. It yields the protein CSVTDYQETQYF.

In its sample, this clonotype was seen a few times. CDR3 nucleotides: TGTGCCAGCAGTCCAGGTCCGGCATGGACTGAAGCTTTCTTT. Translation: CASSPGPAWTEAFF. The chain combines TRBV27 with TRBJ1-1, with no clear D. CDR1 and CDR2 from the germline V gene are MNHEY and SMNVEV (reference sequence). The ends were cut back, 5 bases at V and 5 bases at J, with 15 bases in the middle. This CDR3 has 14 residues.

The chain employs TRBV6-1 and TRBJ1-1; tentative D call: TRBD1 (6 bases). Trimming removed 2 bases at V and 2 bases at J, with 12 bases between. The CDR3 spans 15 residues. Germline CDR1 and CDR2: MNHNS and SASEGT. The CDR3 here is CASSEPGHLNTEAFF. CDR3 bases: TGTGCCAGCAGTGAACCGGGACATCTAAACACTGAAGCTTTCTTT.

This clonotype was counted a few times. The rearrangement links TRBV20-1 to TRBJ2-5, with 8 bases that match TRBD2. The CDR3 is 17 residues long. Germline CDR1 DFQATT, CDR2 SNEGSKA (reference sequence). The V gene end was trimmed by 0 bases and the J gene end by 0 bases; junction bases not matched to a gene: 9. The CDR3: CSARDLVAGLDQETQYF. CDR3 nucleotides: TGCAGTGCTAGAGATTTGGTAGCGGGATTGGACCAAGAGACCCAGTACTTC.

V is TRBV6-1 and J is TRBJ2-1; D gene ambiguous. The CDR3 covers 13 residues. The germline gives CDR1 MNHNS, CDR2 SASEGT. Trimming took off 1 base at V and 9 bases at J, with 10 bases between the two ends. The CDR3 here is CASSEENRSEQFF. CDR3 nucleotide sequence: TGTGCCAGCAGTGAAGAGAATAGAAGTGAGCAGTTCTTC.

This clonotype has more than one count but fewer than ten. This rearrangement joins TRBV5-1 to TRBJ2-1, with a possible D match to TRBD1 (5 bases). The CDR3 sequence is 13 residues long. Germline CDR1 reads SGHRS; CDR2 reads YFSETQ. V lost 3 bases and J lost 5, with 9 bases in between. DNA for the CDR3: TGCGCCAGCAGCTGGGGCGGCCACAATGAGCAGTTCTTC. This translates into CASSWGGHNEQFF.

This clonotype has a count of ten or more. One junction end does not reproduce the germline sequence, and a read error may be involved. The chain couples TRBV5-1 to TRBJ2-5; possibly TRBD2 for D (5 bases). Per germline, CDR1 SGHRS and CDR2 YFSETQ. The CDR3 loop spans 13 amino acids. CDR3 DNA sequence: TGTGCCAGCTCCCTAGCAGGCGGGGAGACCCAGTACTTC. This encodes CASSLAGGETQYF.

J is TRBJ2-5 and V is TRBV11-2; TRBD2 agrees at 16 bases. Germline CDR1 is SGHAT and CDR2 is FQNNGV. V gave up 4 bases and J gave up 5 bases; unmatched junction bases: 10. There are 18 residues in the CDR3. CDR3 DNA: TGTGCCAGCAGCTCGGAGGGACTAGCGGGAGGGGCGCTGGAGACCCAGTACTTC. Translated: CASSSEGLAGGALETQYF.

The genes are TRBV7-2 and TRBJ2-3, with a weak D call TRBD1 (6 bases). The germline CDR1 and CDR2 sequences are SGHTA and FQGNSA. The V end lost 1 base, the J end lost 5 bases, and 13 bases lay between the germline ends. The CDR3 contains 15 residues. The CDR3 here is CASSLESRGLDTQYF. DNA of the CDR3: TGTGCCAGCAGCTTAGAATCAAGGGGGTTAGATACGCAGTATTTT.